These 15 T cell receptor beta chains were all obtained from the same sample, sequenced in a study of CD8 T cells in ankylosing spondylitis. TCRdb reprocessed the 5' RACE reads via MiXCR and lists one record per CDR3 protein. Of roughly 230,000 distinct CDR3 sequences in the sample, roughly 10% were seen once. What was sequenced was blood, either unsorted or a sorted T cell fraction (not recorded which). These receptors came from a male donor with ankylosing spondylitis or in good health (not recorded which).

About this clonotype itself: This may be a read error, as it is one base from a much larger clone. The chain employs TRBV20-1 and TRBJ2-7, with unresolved D. The germline CDR1 and CDR2 sequences are DFQATT and SNEGSKA (reference sequence). The length of the CDR3 is 13 residues. CDR3 loop: CSASDGYSYAQYF. The DNA for the CDR3 is TGCAGTGCTTCGGACGGATACTCCTACGCGCAGTACTTC.

This clonotype was seen repeatedly, ten times or more. The V and J genes are TRBV10-3 and TRBJ2-3, with no clear D. In germline, CDR1 is ENHRY, CDR2 SYGVKD. V lost 10 bases, J lost 5 bases, and 22 bases lay in between. This CDR3 is 15 amino acids long. For the CDR3, the DNA is TGTGCCACGAAACAAGGTGGCGGCCATGGAGATACGCAGTATTTT. It codes for CATKQGGGHGDTQYF.

Many counts were recorded for this clonotype. The chain links TRBV28 to TRBJ1-1; maybe TRBD1 (6 bases). The germline CDR1 and CDR2 sequences are MDHEN and SYDVKM. The ends were cut back, 5 bases at V and 3 bases at J, with 16 bases in the middle. The CDR3 runs to 15 residues. CDR3 protein: CASSPGQRLYTEAFF. As DNA, the CDR3 is TGTGCCAGCAGTCCCGGACAGAGGCTTTACACTGAAGCTTTCTTT.

This clonotype was detected ten times or more. V and J are TRBV5-1 and TRBJ2-3; D gene ambiguous. V was pared by 1 base and J by 0 bases, with 9 bases between. The length of the CDR3 is 15 residues. Germline assignment: CDR1 SGHRS and CDR2 YFSETQ. For the CDR3, the DNA is TGCGCCAGCAGCTTGCGAACGCCTAGCACAGATACGCAGTATTTT. Translated: CASSLRTPSTDTQYF.

Ten or more counts support this clonotype. The J gene is TRBJ2-7, the V gene TRBV27; the D gene is possibly TRBD1 (5 bases). The CDR3 totals 14 residues. Looked up from germline, CDR1 is MNHEY and CDR2 is SMNVEV (reference sequence). V was cut by 7 bases and J by 5 bases, with 18 bases left in between. The CDR3 loop is CASKPLRVDNEQYF. In DNA form, the CDR3 reads TGTGCCAGCAAACCCCTTAGGGTGGACAACGAGCAGTACTTC.

The chain couples TRBV4-1 to TRBJ2-3; 11 positions match TRBD2. The V segment lost 10 bases and the J segment 7 bases; nucleotides outside the gene matches: 10. This CDR3 has 14 residues. Germline loops: CDR1 MGHRA, CDR2 YSYEKL. In nucleotides, the CDR3 is TGCGCCAACGAGACTAGCGGGGCAACACATACGCAGTATTTT. The encoded protein is CANETSGATHTQYF.

Of note for this clonotype: This sequence may be a read error, since a much larger clone differs from it by one base. This chain uses TRBV20-1 with TRBJ1-3; D is perhaps TRBD1 (5 bases). Germline assignment: CDR1 DFQATT and CDR2 SNEGSKA (reference sequence). The CDR3 length is 12 residues. The DNA of the CDR3 is TGCAGTACTAGAACCTCGGGGGGGACCATATATTTT. Translating it yields CSTRTSGGTIYF.

The chain has TRBV7-2 and TRBJ1-6; no clear D. CDR1 is SGHTA and CDR2 is FQGNSA in the germline V gene. This CDR3 is 15 amino acids long. Trimming stripped 1 base from V and 10 bases from J, with 14 bases between. CDR3 coding DNA: TGTGCCAGCAGCTTAGGGGAGGGAGTTGCATCACCCCTCCACTTT. This encodes CASSLGEGVASPLHF.

This clonotype was recorded at least ten times. V and J are TRBV29-1 and TRBJ2-5; D not certain. There are 11 residues in the CDR3. Between the trimmed V and J ends, which lost 7 bases and 4 bases, there was a span of 10 bases. Germline loops: CDR1 SQVTM, CDR2 ANQGSEA. The CDR3 spells CSERVSETQYF. In DNA form, the CDR3 reads TGCAGCGAAAGGGTTTCAGAGACCCAGTACTTC.

V gene TRBV12-3 or TRBV12-4 combines with J gene TRBJ2-1; D ambiguous. V was cut by 7 bases and J by 4 bases, with 14 bases left in between. The CDR3 extends over 14 amino acids. The CDR3, as DNA: TGTGCCAGCACCCGACGTAACATATACAATGAGCAGTTCTTC. Translation: CASTRRNIYNEQFF.

This clonotype came up many times. The CDR3: CASSDEGSSYEQYF. The CDR3 DNA follows: TGTGCCAGCAGTGATGAGGGGAGCTCCTACGAGCAGTACTTC. The gene calls are TRBV2 and TRBJ2-7, with D perhaps being TRBD1 or TRBD2 (5 bases each). In germline, CDR1 is SNHLY, CDR2 FYNNEI. Between the trimmed V and J ends, which lost 3 bases and 0 bases, there was a span of 9 bases. This CDR3 comprises 14 residues.

This clonotype was seen repeatedly, ten times or more. The V gene is TRBV12-5, the J gene TRBJ2-3; 8 bases line up with TRBD1. The junction had 5 bases not matched to a gene; V was cut back by 2 bases and J by 4 bases. This CDR3 comprises 15 residues. Germline assignment: CDR1 LGHNT and CDR2 FRNRAP. CDR3 residues: CASGLYGQGPDTQYF. The CDR3, as DNA: TGTGCTAGTGGTTTGTACGGACAGGGCCCAGATACGCAGTATTTT. Full variable domain (outside the CDR3, taken from reference TRBV12-5 and TRBJ2-3): DARVTQTPRHKVTEMGQEVTMRCQPILGHNTVFWYRQTMMQGLELLAYFRNRAPLDDSGMPKDRFSAEMPDATLATLKIQPSEPRDSAVYFCASGLYGQGPDTQYFGPGTRLTVL.

A remark on this clonotype: No conserved phenylalanine or tryptophan is present at the end of the CDR3, so a read error is the likely explanation. V usage is TRBV20-1 and J usage is TRBJ1-2, with unresolved D. The germline V gene encodes CDR1 DFQATT and CDR2 SNEGSKA (reference sequence). The CDR3 has 13 amino acids. V lost 1 base, J lost 2 bases, and 8 bases lay in between. CDR3 amino acids: CSARAGANYGYTL. The CDR3 nucleotides are TGCAGTGCTAGAGCGGGCGCCAACTATGGCTACACCCTC.

In DNA form, the CDR3 reads TGTGCCAGCAGCTTAGCTGGGAGTATAGCTTTCTTT. It translates to CASSLAGSIAFF. The rearrangement links TRBV7-9 to TRBJ1-1, with unresolved D. The CDR3 extends over 12 amino acids. Trimming left V 0 bases short and J 10 bases short, with 9 bases between. Germline V CDR1 and CDR2: SEHNR, FQNEAQ (reference sequence).

This clonotype appeared a few times. The V gene is TRBV7-6, the J gene TRBJ1-6; D perhaps matches TRBD1 (6 bases). V was cut by 8 bases and J by 7 bases, with 15 bases left in between. CDR1 and CDR2 (germline): SGHVS, FNYEAQ. This CDR3 has 14 amino acids. CDR3 sequence reads: CASSRGPPNSPLHF. The CDR3 region has the DNA TGTGCCAGCTCCAGGGGTCCGCCCAATTCACCCCTCCACTTT.